The 29 T cell receptor beta chains presented below share a single source sample, sequenced in a study of somatic mutations in cytotoxic T cells in rheumatoid arthritis. The protocol was immunoSEQ multiplex PCR, while the TCRdb copy is restricted to in-frame clones and leaves out a portion. The data show 2,000 to 2,500 clones, with around 73% seen just once and roughly 45% held by the top ten. The sample was CD8+ T cells sorted from blood. These receptor sequences come from a man between 65 and 85 years old with rheumatoid arthritis.

The chain couples TRBV5-4 to TRBJ2-7, with D maybe TRBD1 (5 bases). Germline V gene lookup returns CDR1 SGHNT and CDR2 YYREEE (reference sequence). This CDR3 comprises 12 residues. Trimming removed 0 bases at V and 6 bases at J, with 7 bases between. This chain's CDR3 is CASSLGTTEQYF. The CDR3 coding sequence is TGTGCCAGCAGCTTGGGGACAACCGAGCAGTACTTC.

The chain is built from TRBV5-1 and TRBJ2-1, with a possible D match to TRBD1 (6 bases). V lost 4 bases and J 4 bases, leaving 9 bases between the germline ends. This CDR3 spans 13 amino acids. The germline V gene has CDR1 SGHRS and CDR2 YFSETQ. The CDR3, as DNA: TGCGCCAGCAGCCCGGACAGTTACAATGAGCAGTTCTTC. As protein: CASSPDSYNEQFF.

This sequence joins TRBV7-6 and TRBJ2-7, with a possible D match to TRBD2 (5 bases). The V gene's germline CDR1 is SGHVS and CDR2 FNYEAQ. V lost 0 bases to trimming and J lost 0 bases, with 9 bases between them. The CDR3 has 15 residues. The CDR3 loop is CASSLARGSSYEQYF. The DNA for the CDR3 is TGTGCCAGCAGCTTAGCGCGAGGGAGCTCCTACGAGCAGTACTTC.

V gene TRBV2 combines with J gene TRBJ2-5, with TRBD1 matching 8 bases. The CDR3 sequence is 15 residues long. Per germline, CDR1 SNHLY and CDR2 FYNNEI. V was clipped by 4 bases and J by 9 bases; unmatched bases: 13. The CDR3 DNA sequence: TGTGCCAGCAGTGGAGGACAGGGACTCCCAGGGGCCCAGTACTTC. Translation gives CASSGGQGLPGAQYF.

The V and J genes are TRBV10-1 and TRBJ1-4; D possibly corresponds to TRBD1 (6 bases). The CDR3 spans 15 residues. The germline CDR1 and CDR2 sequences are WNHNN and SYGVQD (reference sequence). The V end lost 5 bases, the J end lost 5 bases, and 15 bases lay between the germline ends. The CDR3 protein is CASSPTGNKNEKLFF. Written as DNA, the CDR3 is TGCGCCAGCAGTCCAACAGGGAATAAGAATGAAAAACTGTTTTTT.

V is TRBV6-5 and J is TRBJ2-7; 11 positions match TRBD2. Per the germline V gene, CDR1 is MNHEY and CDR2 is SVGAGI. The CDR3 runs to 15 residues. V shed 0 bases, J shed 4 bases, and the junction held 2 bases outside the gene matches. CDR3 in DNA: TGTGCCAGCAGTTACTCACTAGCGGGGGCTTACGAGCAGTACTTC. Amino acids: CASSYSLAGAYEQYF.

This clone came up a few times. J is TRBJ2-7 and V is TRBV10-1; possible D gene TRBD2, 6 bases. The CDR3 consists of 14 residues. The V and J ends lost 8 bases and 1 base respectively, with 15 bases between them. Germline loops: CDR1 WNHNN, CDR2 SYGVQD (reference sequence). CDR3: CASRQEAGSYEQYF. Written as DNA, the CDR3 is TGCGCCAGCCGTCAGGAAGCGGGTTCCTACGAGCAGTACTTC.

The chain carries TRBV7-9 and TRBJ2-7; 8 bases map to TRBD1. With V trimmed by 2 bases and J by 4 bases, 1 base remained unmatched. The CDR3 spans 13 residues. Germline lookup yields CDR1 SEHNR and CDR2 FQNEAQ (reference sequence). CDR3 sequence: CASSLTGGYEQYF. The CDR3 DNA reads as TGTGCCAGCAGCTTAACAGGGGGATACGAGCAGTACTTC.

The rearrangement joins TRBV29-1 to TRBJ2-1, with 9 bases that match TRBD2. Unmatched junction bases numbered 5, after V lost 7 bases and J lost 4 bases. Germline CDR1 SQVTM, CDR2 ANQGSEA. The CDR3 length is 13 residues. The chain's CDR3 is CSGVLAGYNEQFF. For the CDR3, the DNA is TGCAGCGGCGTTCTAGCGGGATACAATGAGCAGTTCTTC.

This clone was seen a few times. This sequence joins TRBV7-9 and TRBJ1-1; tentatively, D is TRBD1 (6 bases). The germline V gene encodes CDR1 SEHNR and CDR2 FQNEAQ (reference sequence). This CDR3 comprises 13 residues. V shed 3 bases and J shed 5 bases, with 10 bases lying between them. The CDR3 nucleotides are TGTGCCAGCAGCTTTCCCAGGGGAACTGAAGCTTTCTTT. This sequence encodes CASSFPRGTEAFF.

The chain couples TRBV15 to TRBJ1-2; 10 nucleotides match TRBD1. Trimming took 3 bases from V and 6 from J; bases not matched to a gene: 4. The CDR3 loop spans 14 amino acids. Germline V gives CDR1 LNHNV, CDR2 YYDKDF (reference sequence). The DNA for the CDR3 is TGTGCCACCAGCAGTGACAGGGGGCAGGATGGCTACACCTTC. Its translation is CATSSDRGQDGYTF.

This rearrangement joins TRBV7-9 to TRBJ2-3, with 9 positions matching TRBD1. J was trimmed by 6 bases and V by 5 bases; bases with no gene match: 9. Germline CDR1 and CDR2: SEHNR and FQNEAQ (reference sequence). The CDR3 consists of 15 residues. This CDR3 reads CASSPRGTGMDTQYF. In DNA form, the CDR3 reads TGTGCCAGCAGCCCCAGGGGGACAGGGATGGATACGCAGTATTTT.

CDR3 region: CASSVGASGTYEQYF. The CDR3 DNA reads as TGTGCCAGCAGCGTAGGGGCTAGCGGGACCTACGAGCAGTACTTC. The J gene is TRBJ2-7, the V gene TRBV9; TRBD2 matches 9 bases. V lost 0 bases, J lost 2 bases, and 3 bases stayed unmatched. Germline CDR1 and CDR2: SGDLS and YYNGEE. The CDR3 covers 15 residues.

This chain links TRBV9 with TRBJ2-5; 8 positions agree with TRBD2. Per the germline V gene, CDR1 is SGDLS and CDR2 is YYNGEE. The CDR3 contains 14 residues. J was trimmed by 3 bases and V by 4 bases; bases with no gene match: 5. The CDR3, as DNA: TGTGCCAGCAGCATAAGCGGGGGAAAAGAGACCCAGTACTTC. This codes for CASSISGGKETQYF. Together with reference TRBV9 and TRBJ2-5, the CDR3 gives the full variable domain: DSGVTQTPKHLITATGQRVTLRCSPRSGDLSVYWYQQSLDQGLQFLIQYYNGEERAKGNILERFSAQQFPDLHSELNLSSLELGDSALYFCASSISGGKETQYFGPGTRLLVL.

The chain links TRBV7-6 to TRBJ2-5; D may be TRBD2 (5 bases). The length of the CDR3 is 14 residues. Germline lookup yields CDR1 SGHVS and CDR2 FNYEAQ. Trimming left V 5 bases short and J 5 bases short, with 15 bases between. DNA for the CDR3: TGTGCCAGCAGCCCTATTCCACCGGGGGAGACCCAGTACTTC. This gives the protein CASSPIPPGETQYF.

This clone has only a few counts. The chain recombines TRBV6-5 with TRBJ1-4; TRBD1 agrees at 9 bases. There are 15 residues in the CDR3. Germline V gives CDR1 MNHEY, CDR2 SVGAGI. Trimming at V came to 2 bases and at J to 6 bases, leaving 4 bases not matched to a gene. CDR3 DNA: TGTGCCAGCAGTTACGAGGGACAGGGTGATGAAAAACTGTTTTTT. Translated: CASSYEGQGDEKLFF.

The rearrangement uses TRBV27 and TRBJ1-1; no firm D call. Trimming left V 5 bases short and J 3 bases short, with 10 bases between. The CDR3 contains 13 residues. CDR1 is MNHEY, CDR2 SMNVEV, per germline (reference sequence). The DNA of the CDR3 is TGTGCCAGCAGTCTAACAGTGGACACTGAAGCTTTCTTT. This encodes CASSLTVDTEAFF.

The chain uses TRBV4-1 and TRBJ2-5, with 14 bases lining up with TRBD2. V was pared by 4 bases and J by 5 bases, with 6 bases of the junction left unmatched. The CDR3 is made up of 16 amino acids. The germline V gene has CDR1 MGHRA and CDR2 YSYEKL. The CDR3 protein is CASSPGLAGEGETQYF. CDR3 DNA sequence: TGCGCCAGCAGCCCGGGACTAGCGGGGGAGGGGGAGACCCAGTACTTC.

There are a few counts of this clone. The chain is built from TRBV6-6 and TRBJ2-7; D may be TRBD2 (7 bases). V lost 5 bases and J lost 1, with 18 bases in between. The CDR3 runs 16 residues. Germline lookup yields CDR1 MNHNY and CDR2 SVGAGI (reference sequence). CDR3 sequence: CASSASGRGGSYEQYF. The CDR3 DNA sequence: TGTGCCAGCAGTGCAAGTGGCAGGGGAGGGTCCTACGAGCAGTACTTC.

The chain links TRBV11-2 to TRBJ2-7; 7 bases agree with TRBD1. Germline CDR1 SGHAT, CDR2 FQNNGV. The CDR3 contains 14 residues. The junction had 1 base not matched to a gene; V was cut back by 0 bases and J by 2 bases. CDR3 DNA: TGTGCCAGCAGCTTAGATCAGGGGGCCTACGAGCAGTACTTC. Its protein product is CASSLDQGAYEQYF.

This chain joins TRBV5-4 and TRBJ1-1, with TRBD1 matching over 10 bases. V was pared by 4 bases and J by 1 base, with 4 bases of the junction left unmatched. This CDR3 contains 15 residues. Germline CDR1 reads SGHNT; CDR2 reads YYREEE (reference sequence). The CDR3, as DNA: TGTGCCAGCAGCCTGCGGGACAGGGGGAACACTGAAGCTTTCTTT. The encoded protein is CASSLRDRGNTEAFF.

The chain uses TRBV5-4 and TRBJ2-3; 16 bases agree with TRBD2. The V gene's germline CDR1 is SGHNT and CDR2 YYREEE (reference sequence). This CDR3 spans 18 amino acids. Trimming removed 2 bases from V and 7 bases from J; junction bases left unmatched: 10. The CDR3: CASSFPGTSGRGGHTQYF. The CDR3 DNA follows: TGTGCCAGCAGCTTCCCCGGGACTAGCGGGAGGGGCGGTCATACGCAGTATTTT.

The rearrangement joins TRBV6-4 to TRBJ2-2; D perhaps matches TRBD2 (5 bases). The CDR3 sequence is 17 residues long. V gave up 5 bases and J gave up 2 bases, with 18 bases separating them. CDR1 is MRHNA, CDR2 SNTAGT, per germline. The chain's CDR3 is CASSYYPRTVNTGELFF. CDR3 coding DNA: TGTGCCAGCAGTTACTACCCGAGGACTGTAAACACCGGGGAGCTGTTTTTT.

The chain links TRBV6-5 to TRBJ2-2, with TRBD1 as a possible D gene (5 bases). CDR3 length: 15 amino acids. In germline, CDR1 is MNHEY, CDR2 SVGAGI. The germline V and J ends were trimmed by 0 bases and 4 bases, with 9 bases remaining between them. This chain's CDR3 is CASSYSPGRTGELFF. CDR3 DNA: TGTGCCAGCAGTTACTCCCCAGGGCGCACCGGGGAGCTGTTTTTT.

CDR3 in amino acids: CASSQAGTSGAHSTDTQYF. For the CDR3, the DNA is TGCGCCAGCAGCCAAGCCGGGACTAGCGGGGCTCATAGCACAGATACGCAGTATTTT. V is TRBV4-1 and J is TRBJ2-3; 13 bases are shared with TRBD2. This CDR3 is built from 19 residues. The junction had 7 bases not matched to a gene; V was cut back by 1 base and J by 0 bases. Germline V gives CDR1 MGHRA, CDR2 YSYEKL.

The gene calls are TRBV7-8 and TRBJ2-6; 8 bases are shared with TRBD1. CDR3 length: 16 residues. The germline V gene encodes CDR1 SGHVS and CDR2 FQNEAQ. V shed 5 bases, J shed 4 bases, and the junction held 7 bases outside the gene matches. The CDR3 DNA reads as TGTGCCAGCAGCCCGGACAGGGTGTACGGGGCCAACGTCCTGACTTTC. Protein product: CASSPDRVYGANVLTF.

In the case of this clone: One base separates it from a far larger clone, so it is likely a read error. The same CDR3 is also encoded by other DNA sequences in this sample. The chain is built from TRBV2 and TRBJ1-1, with 7 bases matching TRBD1. Germline V gene lookup returns CDR1 SNHLY and CDR2 FYNNEI. CDR3 length equals 15 residues. CDR3 loop: CASSGRGQGNTEAFF. The CDR3 DNA reads as TGTGCCAGCAGTGGGAGGGGGCAAGGGAACACCGAAGCTTTCTTT.

The genes are TRBV5-1 and TRBJ2-1; tentatively, D is TRBD1 (6 bases). The germline CDR1 and CDR2 sequences are SGHRS and YFSETQ. The CDR3 contains 15 residues. V was trimmed by 1 base and J by 8 bases, leaving 16 bases between them. The CDR3 is CASSLRQGIWDEQFF. CDR3 nucleotide sequence: TGCGCCAGCAGCTTGCGTCAGGGGATATGGGATGAGCAGTTCTTC.

The rearrangement joins TRBV6-1 to TRBJ2-7, with 11 bases matching TRBD2. Germline V CDR1 and CDR2: MNHNS, SASEGT. The CDR3 has 15 residues. The V segment lost 6 bases and the J segment 7 bases; nucleotides outside the gene matches: 11. The CDR3 DNA reads TGTGCCAGCAGCCCCGTAGCGGGAGGGCCGGATGAGCAGTACTTC. Residues: CASSPVAGGPDEQYF.